This T cell receptor beta chain was sequenced during a study of shared clonotypes between healthy human individuals. Study-level results: As a rule, naive subsets had a larger estimated richness than memory subsets.

Genomic DNA belonging to each subset was distributed in equal measure over several immunoSEQ plates. Generated by immunoSEQ multiplex PCR, the TCRdb table keeps only in-frame clones and is missing some. This sample has roughly 2.5 million clones, with about 92% found just once. Trimming took 2 bases from V and 2 from J, leaving 13 bases between them. The CDR3 loop spans 15 amino acids. Per the germline V gene, CDR1 is MNHEY and CDR2 is SVGAGI. The split of CD4+ cells yielded CD45RA+ naive and CD45RA-negative memory subsets. Turning to this clone: Its antigen is unknown.

Sequenced: naive CD4+ T cells sorted from blood. The subset is: CD45RA+ positively selected. This receptor was obtained from a man between 18 and 35 years old in good health. The rearrangement uses TRBV6-5 and TRBJ2-7; no firm D call. The CDR3 DNA follows: TGTGCCAGCAGTTACAAGGGCAGCAATCCCTACGAGCAGTACTTC. It translates to CASSYKGSNPYEQYF.